This TCR beta chain was recovered during a study of regulatory T cells in long-lasting Graves disease (dated by TCRdb to the early 2020s). Context from the whole study: Persistent Graves' disease was defined as persistently positive TSH receptor autoantibodies together with antithyroid drug treatment for over 5 years. A total of about 33 samples underwent TCR sequencing: 13 from persistent and approximately 20 from newly diagnosed Graves' disease patients. Peripheral blood TCR sequencing and RNA sequencing compared persistent Graves' disease patients with newly diagnosed Graves' disease patients. On average, persistent Graves' disease patients in the clinical cohort had been on antithyroid drugs for approximately ten years. The study was registered as a clinical trial and conducted in China. Results the study describes overall, beyond this receptor: Only the TCR beta chain was sequenced and analyzed. The study examined only peripheral blood because the primary lesion, thyroid tissue, could not be accessed. The authors noted that the small sample size was a limitation that may lower accuracy. Lower TCR Shannon entropy and fewer highly expanded clones were observed in persistent Graves' disease patients than in newly diagnosed patients, which suggested clonal expansion. Persistent patients shared more public clonotypes among themselves (over 2,500) than newly diagnosed patients did (approximately 900). Preferential use of TRBV28, TRBJ1-2 and TRBJ2-5 was observed in persistent disease, whereas TRBV20-1 and TRBJ2-1 were favored in newly diagnosed disease.

This clonotype was detected many times. No cognate antigen has been identified for it. Base qualities are not provided; no much larger clone lies one nucleotide away. Libraries were built with multiplex PCR. Sequenced on an Illumina HiSeq 4000. CDR3 regions were amplified by Arm-PCR with iRepertoire HTBI primers to construct TCR beta libraries. PCR products were gel purified before sequencing. The authors' analysis ran thus. Gene usage analysis of CDR3 amino acid clonotypes relied on the approximately 60 TRBV and about 15 TRBJ segments identified across samples. COPE and FqMerger were used to merge filtered high-quality paired reads into contigs. Contigs were aligned with BLAST to IMGT TRBV, TRBD and TRBJ reference genes, and CDR3 was defined per IMGT. Highly expanded clones were defined as clonotypes with a frequency above 0.1%. Shannon entropy served as the measure of repertoire diversity, while the Gini coefficient captured V-J evenness. Public clonotypes were defined as clonotypes shared by more than one individual. The public reads were reprocessed in TCRdb via fastp at Q25 and MiXCR, keeping in-frame beta chains. Rows are unified per CDR3 protein, each entry keeping the most common DNA and genes. The V and J calls were determined by TCRdb, not by the authors. This sample holds roughly 400,000 distinct CDR3 sequences; around 23% were observed only once. The ten largest clones represent more than 13% of the sample.

Interpreted using the paper, the time point label stands for: persistent/refractory GD, antithyroid drugs over 5 years with positive TRAb. For both TCR sequencing and RNA sequencing, RNA was extracted from PBMCs in TRIzol. Graves' disease was diagnosed according to American Thyroid Association guidelines. Patients for the study were recruited at an endocrinology department in Xi'an, China. Each patient gave 9 to 10 milliliters of peripheral blood, collected in an EDTA anticoagulant tube. PBMCs were isolated by Ficoll Paque Plus density gradient separation without further T cell sorting. An Agilent 2100 Bioanalyzer and agarose gel were used to check RNA quality, and a NanoDrop 2000 was used to measure RNA concentration. Its CDR3 holds 17 amino acids, cysteine through phenylalanine. The only DNA kept is the CDR3, 51 bases in frame from the first base. V and J lose 10 bases and 5 bases, and a span of 26 bases separates them. Taken from the germline V gene, the CDR1 and CDR2 loops are SNHLY and FYNNEI.

The material was peripheral blood mononuclear cells (PBMCs), obtained when the disease was refractory, from a patient treated with antithyroid drugs. The receptor was derived from a female donor with Graves disease. Here the chain combines TRBV2 and TRBJ1-4; perhaps TRBD1 is the D gene, with 5 bases matching. The DNA reads TGTGCCATCCTCTCGGCCGTCAGGGTCGGCGAAAATGAAAAACTGTTTTTT. Its protein product is CAILSAVRVGENEKLFF.